These 22 T cell receptor beta chains came from one sample sequenced in a study of OX40 agonist ivuxolimab in advanced cancers. Libraries were prepared by immunoSEQ multiplex PCR; TCRdb keeps only in-frame clonotypes and omits some of them. The sample carries over 35,000 clones, roughly 90% recorded once. The specimen was CD4+ or CD8+ T cells sorted from blood, collected in a trial of the OX40 agonist ivuxolimab. These receptors were collected from an adult with an advanced solid tumor such as melanoma, head and neck, liver or kidney cancer.

J is TRBJ2-7 and V is TRBV11-2; D gene uncertain. The germline V gene has CDR1 SGHAT and CDR2 FQNNGV. The CDR3 loop spans 13 amino acids. V dropped 3 bases and J dropped 3 bases, with 9 bases sitting between them. The CDR3 coding sequence is TGTGCCAGCAGCTTTGGATCTATCTACGAGCAGTACTTC. It yields the protein CASSFGSIYEQYF.

J is TRBJ2-2 and V is TRBV30; TRBD2 is a possible D gene (5 bases). Germline lookup yields CDR1 GTSNPN and CDR2 SVGIG (reference sequence). Trimming took 5 bases from V and 6 from J, leaving 10 bases between them. CDR3 length: 12 amino acids. CDR3 DNA: TGTGCCTGGGACCGGGGATCCGGGGAGCTGTTTTTT. Translated: CAWDRGSGELFF.

This clone showed up just a few times. The chain has TRBV9 and TRBJ1-2; maybe TRBD1 (6 bases). CDR3 size: 14 residues. Germline V gives CDR1 SGDLS, CDR2 YYNGEE. Trimming took off 4 bases at V and 4 bases at J, with 14 bases between the two ends. In DNA form, the CDR3 reads TGTGCCAGCAGCCAAGGAGGGGGGAGCTATGGCTACACCTTC. This codes for CASSQGGGSYGYTF.

The chain joins TRBV27 to TRBJ1-1; a weak D match, TRBD1 (5 bases). The V end was cut by 5 bases, the J end by 1 base, with 8 bases between. The CDR3 is 13 residues long. The V gene's germline CDR1 is MNHEY and CDR2 SMNVEV (reference sequence). CDR3 nucleotide sequence: TGTGCCAGCAGTGTAACAGGGAACACTGAAGCTTTCTTT. Translation gives CASSVTGNTEAFF.

The chain recombines TRBV4-1 with TRBJ2-7; 11 positions agree with TRBD1. Germline-derived CDR1 and CDR2 are MGHRA and YSYEKL. This CDR3 has 18 residues. J gave up 6 bases and V 0 bases, and 13 bases lay outside the gene matches. The CDR3, as DNA: TGCGCCAGCAGCCAAGATCCCGGGACAGGGGGATTGGTAGGCGAGCAGTACTTC. Amino acids: CASSQDPGTGGLVGEQYF.

V usage is TRBV11-2 and J usage is TRBJ2-5; D is ambiguous. This CDR3 region has 13 residues. Trimming pared 6 bases from V and 1 base from J, leaving 9 bases between. Germline V gene lookup returns CDR1 SGHAT and CDR2 FQNNGV. In DNA form, the CDR3 reads TGTGCCAGCAGACGAAGAACCCAAGAGACCCAGTACTTC. Protein: CASRRRTQETQYF.

The gene calls are TRBV19 and TRBJ1-2; 7 bases map to TRBD1. Germline CDR1 LNHDA, CDR2 SQIVND (reference sequence). The CDR3 length is 15 residues. Germline trimming cut 5 bases from V and 4 bases from J; bases unmatched to any gene: 10. The DNA for the CDR3 is TGTGCCAGTAGTGGGATACAGGGGATTGTCTATGGCTACACCTTC. Translating gives CASSGIQGIVYGYTF.

This chain links TRBV6-5 with TRBJ2-3; 8 nucleotides match TRBD1. The CDR3 runs to 15 residues. Germline-derived CDR1 and CDR2 are MNHEY and SVGAGI. V gave up 8 bases and J gave up 7 bases; unmatched junction bases: 14. The CDR3: CASSYGTGPRNTQYF. The CDR3, as DNA: TGTGCCAGCTCTTACGGGACAGGCCCGCGGAATACGCAGTATTTT.

The V call is TRBV19, the J call TRBJ1-5; a weak D match, TRBD1 (5 bases). Germline CDR1 LNHDA, CDR2 SQIVND (reference sequence). V dropped 1 base and J dropped 1 base, with 14 bases sitting between them. This CDR3 is 17 amino acids long. CDR3 DNA sequence: TGTGCCAGTAGTATAGTTGGAGGCAGGGCAAGCAATCAGCCCCAGCATTTT. Encoded protein: CASSIVGGRASNQPQHF.

This clone is a singleton in its sample. The rearrangement joins TRBV7-3 to TRBJ2-1; D is undetermined. V was trimmed by 5 bases and J by 4 bases, leaving 12 bases between them. Germline V gene data show CDR1 as SGHTA and CDR2 as FQGTGA. The CDR3 contains 14 residues. CDR3 in amino acids: CASSSSTEYNEQFF. DNA of the CDR3: TGTGCCAGCAGCAGTTCGACGGAATACAATGAGCAGTTCTTC.

This chain connects TRBV4-1 to TRBJ1-3; tentatively, D is TRBD1 (5 bases). CDR3 length: 15 residues. Trimming shortened V by 7 bases and J by 0 bases, and 13 bases separated the two germline ends. The germline V gene encodes CDR1 MGHRA and CDR2 YSYEKL. As DNA, the CDR3 is TGCGCCAGCAATCGGGACGCGAGCTCTGGAAACACCATATATTTT. Translation gives CASNRDASSGNTIYF.

The chain employs TRBV7-8 and TRBJ2-7; 7 nucleotides agree with TRBD1. The CDR3 runs 14 residues. The germline V gene encodes CDR1 SGHVS and CDR2 FQNEAQ. Trimming took 0 bases from V and 5 from J; bases not matched to a gene: 4. DNA for the CDR3: TGTGCCAGCAGCTTAGCCCCAGGGGGAAACGAGCAGTACTTC. Protein product: CASSLAPGGNEQYF.

DNA of the CDR3: TGCAGCGCCCAGGGGGGGATGGGGATGGCGGCTGAAGCTTTCTTT. Protein: CSAQGGMGMAAEAFF. This rearrangement joins TRBV29-1 to TRBJ1-1, with 7 bases identical to TRBD1. V shed 7 bases and J 6 bases; nucleotides not matched to a gene: 17. Per germline, CDR1 SQVTM and CDR2 ANQGSEA. The CDR3 has 15 amino acids.

V usage is TRBV4-1 and J usage is TRBJ1-1; 7 bases agree with TRBD1. CDR3 length equals 16 residues. In germline, CDR1 is MGHRA, CDR2 YSYEKL. After removal of 1 base from V and 2 bases from J, the junction contained 7 bases not matched to a gene. The CDR3 loop is CASSQGYRDRNTEAFF. DNA for the CDR3: TGCGCCAGCAGCCAAGGGTACCGGGACAGAAACACTGAAGCTTTCTTT.

In this sample, this clone turned up a few times. This sequence joins TRBV27 and TRBJ1-1, with D tentatively TRBD1 (5 bases). Trimming shortened V by 7 bases and J by 4 bases, and 16 bases separated the two germline ends. The CDR3 contains 14 residues. Germline CDR1 reads MNHEY; CDR2 reads SMNVEV (reference sequence). CDR3 nucleotide sequence: TGTGCCAGCACCTCCGCGGGGCTTGGCACTGAAGCTTTCTTT. Translated: CASTSAGLGTEAFF.

The chain links TRBV4-3 to TRBJ1-2, with a tentative D call TRBD1 (5 bases). CDR1 is LGHNA and CDR2 is YSLEER in the germline V gene. Trimming took off 0 bases at V and 4 bases at J, with 18 bases between the two ends. The CDR3 consists of 17 residues. The CDR3 sequence is CASSQDPQGASPYGYTF. DNA of the CDR3: TGCGCCAGCAGCCAAGATCCGCAGGGAGCATCCCCCTATGGCTACACCTTC.

The genes are TRBV11-3 and TRBJ2-2, with a possible D match to TRBD1 (6 bases). Looked up from germline, CDR1 is SGHNT and CDR2 is YENEEA. Trimming stripped 4 bases from V and 8 bases from J, with 17 bases between. This CDR3 is 15 amino acids long. CDR3 coding DNA: TGTGCCAGCAGCTACCCCAGGGGCCCTATGGGGGAGCTGTTTTTT. Amino acids: CASSYPRGPMGELFF.

V gene TRBV5-4 combines with J gene TRBJ1-2, with TRBD1 matching 9 bases. Germline CDR1 is SGHNT and CDR2 is YYREEE (reference sequence). CDR3 length: 14 amino acids. J lost 4 bases, V lost 3 bases, and 4 bases had no gene match. The CDR3 here is CASSSGDRVYGYTF. DNA for the CDR3: TGTGCCAGCAGCTCCGGGGACAGGGTCTATGGCTACACCTTC.

The CDR3 DNA sequence: TGTGCCAGCAGCTTAATCCCCGAGGACGGAACCAACTATGGCTACACCTTC. This sequence encodes CASSLIPEDGTNYGYTF. The chain recombines TRBV7-8 with TRBJ1-2; the D is unclear. The CDR3 is 17 residues long. CDR1 is SGHVS and CDR2 is FQNEAQ in the germline V gene. The ends were cut back, 2 bases at V and 2 bases at J, with 18 bases in the middle.

The chain joins TRBV6-1 to TRBJ1-5; the D gene is possibly TRBD1 (6 bases). The CDR3 runs to 14 residues. V was clipped by 7 bases and J by 1 base, with 11 bases between them. The V gene's germline CDR1 is MNHNS and CDR2 SASEGT. The DNA for the CDR3 is TGTGCCAGCAACTCGGGGGCGAGCAATCAGCCCCAGCATTTT. Residues: CASNSGASNQPQHF.

The V call is TRBV19, the J call TRBJ2-3; D is unclear. Germline loops: CDR1 LNHDA, CDR2 SQIVND (reference sequence). This CDR3 has 14 amino acids. V dropped 3 bases and J dropped 2 bases, with 9 bases sitting between them. The CDR3 here is CASSIRLTTDTQYF. Here the CDR3 DNA reads TGTGCCAGTAGTATCCGGCTTACCACAGATACGCAGTATTTT.

The CDR3 DNA reads TGTGCCAGCAGCATCCGGGACAGGAACACCGGGGAGCTGTTTTTT. Translation: CASSIRDRNTGELFF. J is TRBJ2-2 and V is TRBV9, with 7 positions matching TRBD1. The CDR3 sequence is 15 residues long. Germline assignment: CDR1 SGDLS and CDR2 YYNGEE. With 4 bases clipped from V and 1 base from J, the junction kept 4 bases outside the gene matches.